These T cell receptor beta chains were read from a single sample in a study of Graves' ophthalmopathy and Graves' hyperthyroidism. Each CDR3 protein gets one entry after TCRdb re-called the multiplex PCR reads with MiXCR. The repertoire holds 200,000 to 250,000 distinct CDR3 sequences, with 45% as singletons. Specimen: peripheral blood. These receptors were obtained from an adult man with Graves' ophthalmopathy. Both conserved end residues are part of each CDR3. A D gene is named only where the DNA matches it firmly. Clone size is not always given. Where it is, it says once, few, many or a class for expanded clones.

few	-	TRBV7-9	TRBJ2-7	CASSSGRHEQYF	TGTGCCAGCAGCTCAGGACGCCACGAGCAGTACTTC
-	TRBD1	TRBV10-3	TRBJ1-2	CASSTTGTRFNYGYTF	TGTGCCAGCAGCACGACAGGGACTAGGTTCAACTATGGCTACACCTTC
few	TRBD1	TRBV5-1	TRBJ1-1	CASRGGRNTEAFF	TGCGCCAGTCGAGGGGGCAGGAACACTGAAGCTTTCTTT
-	TRBD2	TRBV11-2	TRBJ2-7	CASTWTSGRAYEQYF	TGTGCCAGCACCTGGACTAGCGGGCGGGCCTACGAGCAGTACTTC
-	TRBD2	TRBV20-1	TRBJ2-5	CSAHSHHSSGQETQYF	TGCAGTGCCCATTCCCACCATTCTAGCGGCCAAGAGACCCAGTACTTC
many	TRBD1	TRBV24-1	TRBJ1-1	CATSDSGTGQGEAFF	TGTGCCACCAGTGATTCCGGAACGGGACAGGGTGAAGCTTTCTTT
few	-	TRBV2	TRBJ1-4	CASSLDSPTNEKLFF	TGTGCCAGCAGTTTGGACAGTCCAACTAATGAAAAACTGTTTTTT
-	TRBD1	TRBV12-3/TRBV12-4	TRBJ1-4	CASSWGQNEKLFF	TGTGCCAGCAGTTGGGGACAGAATGAAAAACTGTTTTTT
few	-	TRBV12-3/TRBV12-4	TRBJ1-1	CASSLGAVTEAFF	TGTGCCAGCAGTTTAGGCGCGGTCACTGAAGCTTTCTTT
few	-	TRBV29-1	TRBJ2-2	CSVSGTGELFF	TGCAGCGTTTCTGGGACCGGGGAGCTGTTTTTT
many	-	TRBV7-8	TRBJ1-5	CASTLGRGGRQPQHF	TGTGCCAGCACCTTGGGGAGGGGCGGTAGGCAGCCCCAGCATTTT
-	-	TRBV11-2	TRBJ1-1	CASSFGQENTEAFF	TGTGCCAGCAGCTTCGGGCAGGAGAACACTGAAGCTTTCTTT
few	-	TRBV12-3/TRBV12-4	TRBJ2-5	CASTQGAVETQYF	TGTGCCAGCACCCAGGGAGCGGTAGAGACCCAGTACTTC
once	-	TRBV19	TRBJ1-6	CASSTQGRNSPLHF	TGTGCCAGTAGTACCCAGGGGCGCAATTCACCCCTCCACTTT
-	-	TRBV29-1	TRBJ2-5	CSVAAGQETQYF	TGCAGCGTTGCGGCAGGTCAAGAGACCCAGTACTTC
-	-	TRBV5-6	TRBJ1-1	CASSLAGGEAFF	TGTGCCAGCAGCTTGGCTGGGGGTGAAGCTTTCTTT
-	-	TRBV7-2	TRBJ1-2	CASSLIGAYGYTF	TGTGCCAGCAGCTTAATTGGGGCCTATGGCTACACCTTC
many	-	TRBV10-3	TRBJ1-2	CAISDAPAYYGYTF	TGTGCCATCAGTGATGCACCGGCCTACTATGGCTACACCTTC
once	TRBD1	TRBV5-1	TRBJ1-5	CASSKDRGRQPQHF	TGCGCCAGCAGCAAGGACAGGGGGCGACAGCCCCAGCATTTT
few	TRBD1	TRBV20-1	TRBJ1-1	CSAQGQVTNTEAFF	TGCAGTGCCCAGGGACAGGTTACGAACACTGAAGCTTTCTTT
-	-	TRBV10-3	TRBJ2-7	CASSGDHSYEQYF	TGTGCCAGCAGTGGGGACCACTCCTACGAGCAGTACTTC
-	-	TRBV5-1	TRBJ2-2	CASRELPDTGELFF	TGCGCCAGCAGAGAGCTTCCGGACACCGGGGAGCTGTTTTTT
few	-	TRBV7-3	TRBJ2-2	CASSSNSQWSGELFF	TGTGCCAGCAGCTCCAACAGTCAATGGTCCGGGGAGCTGTTTTTT
-	-	TRBV7-9	TRBJ1-1	CASSRDVAEAFF	TGTGCCAGCAGCCGGGATGTGGCTGAAGCTTTCTTT
few	TRBD1	TRBV19	TRBJ2-6	CASSTPWTGNSGANVLTF	TGTGCCAGTAGTACCCCGTGGACAGGGAACTCTGGGGCCAACGTCCTGACTTTC
-	-	TRBV6-5	TRBJ1-5	CASSYWDTLQHDQPQHF	TGTGCCAGCAGTTACTGGGATACCCTACAGCACGATCAGCCCCAGCATTTT
few	-	TRBV6-5	TRBJ1-2	CASSLGVRANYGYTF	TGTGCCAGCAGTCTAGGGGTGCGAGCTAACTATGGCTACACCTTC
few	-	TRBV19	TRBJ2-2	CASMMAGELFF	TGTGCCAGTATGATGGCCGGGGAGCTGTTTTTT
-	-	TRBV7-2	TRBJ1-2	CASSSVRAWYGYTF	TGTGCCAGCAGCTCCGTCAGGGCGTGGTATGGCTACACCTTC
few	TRBD2	TRBV6-5	TRBJ2-5	CASSALAGGNPETQYF	TGTGCCAGCAGTGCACTAGCGGGGGGCAATCCAGAGACCCAGTACTTC
many	-	TRBV11-2	TRBJ1-2	CASSLGDVGYTF	TGTGCCAGCAGCTTAGGGGATGTTGGCTACACCTTC
-	-	TRBV7-9	TRBJ1-4	CASSKTAEKLFF	TGTGCCAGCAGCAAGACCGCTGAAAAACTGTTTTTT
-	-	TRBV24-1	TRBJ2-5	CATSKRFQETQYF	TGTGCCACCAGTAAACGGTTCCAAGAGACCCAGTACTTC
-	TRBD1	TRBV12-3/TRBV12-4	TRBJ1-3	CASSPSRTGGGWSGNTIYF	TGTGCCAGCAGCCCTTCTCGGACAGGGGGTGGTTGGTCTGGAAACACCATATATTTT
-	TRBD1	TRBV7-9	TRBJ1-5	CASSLGRTGGNQPQHF	TGTGCCAGCAGCTTAGGGAGGACAGGGGGCAATCAGCCCCAGCATTTT
-	-	TRBV29-1	TRBJ2-5	CGAYEQKETQYF	TGCGGGGCATATGAACAGAAAGAGACCCAGTACTTC
-	TRBD2	TRBV7-9	TRBJ2-7	CASSQDIGAGGSYEQYF	TGTGCCAGCAGCCAAGATATAGGAGCGGGAGGGTCCTACGAGCAGTACTTC
-	TRBD2	TRBV5-1	TRBJ2-7	CASRPGTSGSYEQYF	TGCGCCAGCAGACCCGGGACTAGCGGCTCCTACGAGCAGTACTTC
-	TRBD1	TRBV20-1	TRBJ1-2	CSAGTGNSYGYTF	TGCAGTGCTGGGACAGGGAATAGCTATGGCTACACCTTC
many	TRBD1	TRBV7-2	TRBJ2-5	CASSLDRGETQYF	TGTGCCAGCAGCTTAGACAGGGGAGAGACCCAGTACTTC
-	-	TRBV5-1	TRBJ2-7	CASSLAGIQLTYEQYF	TGCGCCAGCAGCTTGGCCGGCATACAGCTGACTTACGAGCAGTACTTC
-	-	TRBV19	TRBJ1-1	CASSPRTFFSTEAFF	TGTGCCAGTAGTCCCCGGACATTTTTCAGCACTGAAGCTTTCTTT
-	-	TRBV12-3/TRBV12-4	TRBJ2-7	CASSHTESSYEQYF	TGTGCCAGCAGTCATACTGAGAGCTCCTACGAGCAGTACTTC
many	-	TRBV29-1	TRBJ1-1	CSAETDRGAFF	TGCAGCGCCGAGACTGACAGAGGAGCTTTCTTT
few	-	TRBV20-1	TRBJ1-2	CSAKSPRGGYTF	TGCAGTGCGAAGTCACCCAGGGGCGGCTACACCTTC
-	TRBD1	TRBV7-3	TRBJ2-6	CASSLTRQGGSGANVLTF	TGTGCCAGCAGCTTAACGAGACAGGGGGGGAGTGGGGCCAACGTCCTGACTTTC
-	-	TRBV10-3	TRBJ1-2	CASLQGVVGYGYTF	TGTGCCAGCCTCCAGGGCGTCGTGGGCTATGGCTACACCTTC
-	-	TRBV7-9	TRBJ1-1	CASSLPRGGAEAFF	TGTGCCAGCAGTCTTCCACGGGGGGGCGCTGAAGCTTTCTTT
-	-	TRBV7-9	TRBJ2-2	CASSHSMGNTGELFF	TGTGCCAGCAGCCACAGCATGGGGAACACCGGGGAGCTGTTTTTT
-	-	TRBV5-4	TRBJ2-5	CASSLLGGTETQYF	TGTGCTAGCAGCTTGCTAGGGGGTACAGAGACCCAGTACTTC
-	TRBD1	TRBV29-1	TRBJ1-3	CSVARGVGNTIYF	TGCAGCGTTGCCAGGGGGGTTGGAAACACCATATATTTT
-	-	TRBV29-1	TRBJ1-4	CSVAPGTTNEKLFF	TGCAGCGTTGCACCCGGCACAACTAATGAAAAACTGTTTTTT
-	-	TRBV6-5	TRBJ1-2	CASSYRVRDGYTF	TGTGCCAGCAGTTACAGGGTCCGCGATGGCTACACCTTC
-	-	TRBV5-4	TRBJ2-7	CASSLSPTLLEQYF	TGTGCCAGCAGTTTATCCCCAACTCTGCTCGAGCAGTACTTC
few	-	TRBV29-1	TRBJ2-7	CSPAFYEQYF	TGCAGCCCGGCCTTCTACGAGCAGTACTTC
-	-	TRBV13	TRBJ1-6	CASSLAGWETPLHF	TGTGCCAGCAGCTTAGCAGGGTGGGAGACACCCCTCCACTTT